Below, 20 T cell receptor beta chains from the same sample are listed, as sequenced in a study of T cell responses to AZD1222 COVID-19 vaccine. Assay used: immunoSEQ multiplex PCR; TCRdb lists only in-frame clones, some missing. The sample gives about 180,000 clones, around 90% of which show up once; around 1.9% is in the top ten. Here the sequenced sample was peripheral blood, taken 28 days after the second AZD1222 dose. Every receptor here comes from an adult who received the AZD1222 COVID-19 vaccine.

The genes are TRBV19 and TRBJ2-1, with 9 bases fitting TRBD2. The trim removed 7 bases at V and 8 bases at J, leaving 12 bases unmatched. Germline V gene lookup returns CDR1 LNHDA and CDR2 SQIVND (reference sequence). CDR3 length: 15 amino acids. The chain's CDR3 is CASKRGLAGLDEQFF. CDR3 sequence (DNA): TGTGCCAGTAAGCGAGGTCTAGCGGGACTTGATGAGCAGTTCTTC.

The V and J genes are TRBV7-8 and TRBJ2-3, with 13 bases matching TRBD2. Germline V lookup: CDR1 SGHVS, CDR2 FQNEAQ. This CDR3 has 17 amino acids. The V segment lost 5 bases and the J segment 0 bases; nucleotides outside the gene matches: 5. The CDR3 DNA reads as TGTGCCAGCAGCACCCGACTAGCGGGGGGAAGCACAGATACGCAGTATTTT. Residues: CASSTRLAGGSTDTQYF.

The chain couples TRBV30 to TRBJ1-6; no firm D call. Trimming pared 3 bases from V and 7 bases from J, leaving 10 bases between. CDR1 and CDR2 from the germline V gene are GTSNPN and SVGIG (reference sequence). The CDR3 totals 13 residues. The CDR3 loop is CAWSRQANSPLHF. The CDR3 nucleotides read TGTGCCTGGAGCCGGCAGGCCAATTCACCCCTCCACTTT.

The chain carries TRBV5-1 and TRBJ2-7; D might be TRBD1 (6 bases). CDR3 length: 12 residues. Per the germline V gene, CDR1 is SGHRS and CDR2 is YFSETQ. V dropped 7 bases and J dropped 1 base, with 9 bases sitting between them. The CDR3 coding sequence is TGCGCCAGCCACAGGGTTTCCTACGAGCAGTACTTC. Encoded protein: CASHRVSYEQYF.

V and J are TRBV5-1 and TRBJ2-5; 10 positions agree with TRBD2. Unmatched junction bases numbered 8, after V lost 2 bases and J lost 1 base. Germline V gene lookup returns CDR1 SGHRS and CDR2 YFSETQ. This CDR3 spans 17 amino acids. The CDR3 loop reads CASSFTGASGSQETQYF. CDR3 bases: TGCGCCAGCAGCTTCACGGGGGCTAGCGGGAGCCAAGAGACCCAGTACTTC.

This rearrangement joins TRBV9 to TRBJ1-2; D gene uncertain. V dropped 0 bases and J dropped 3 bases, with 15 bases sitting between them. In germline, CDR1 is SGDLS, CDR2 YYNGEE. This CDR3 contains 16 residues. The CDR3 spells CASSVAVAGRDYGYTF. CDR3 nucleotides: TGTGCCAGCAGCGTAGCCGTTGCCGGACGGGACTATGGCTACACCTTC.

J is TRBJ2-1 and V is TRBV9, with D possibly matching TRBD2 (5 bases). V dropped 4 bases and J dropped 1 base, with 9 bases sitting between them. Looked up from germline, CDR1 is SGDLS and CDR2 is YYNGEE. The CDR3 loop spans 14 amino acids. CDR3 nucleotide sequence: TGTGCCAGCAGCACCGGCGGGTCCTACAATGAGCAGTTCTTC. Translating it yields CASSTGGSYNEQFF.

V gene TRBV18 combines with J gene TRBJ1-5, with D unclear. The germline V gene has CDR1 KGHSH and CDR2 LQKENI. V was clipped by 0 bases and J by 2 bases, with 11 bases between them. This CDR3 contains 16 residues. CDR3 protein: CASSPPLGFGNQPQHF. The CDR3 nucleotides are TGTGCCAGCTCACCACCACTGGGGTTCGGCAATCAGCCCCAGCATTTT.

J is TRBJ2-5 and V is TRBV6-5; 10 bases are a match to TRBD1. This CDR3 spans 15 amino acids. After removal of 0 bases from V and 4 bases from J, the junction contained 2 bases not matched to a gene. Per the germline V gene, CDR1 is MNHEY and CDR2 is SVGAGI. The CDR3 nucleotides read TGTGCCAGCAGTTACTCGTGGACAGGGGGAGAGACCCAGTACTTC. This translates into CASSYSWTGGETQYF.

The rearrangement uses TRBV18 and TRBJ1-4; D is undetermined. CDR1 is KGHSH, CDR2 LQKENI, per germline. The CDR3 covers 15 residues. Trimming removed 3 bases at V and 4 bases at J, with 12 bases between. The CDR3 DNA reads TGTGCCAGCTCACCGGGTGGTCACGGTAATGAAAAACTGTTTTTT. Amino acid sequence: CASSPGGHGNEKLFF. The full variable domain, rest sourced from reference TRBV18 and TRBJ1-4, is NAGVMQNPRHLVRRRGQEARLRCSPMKGHSHVYWYRQLPEEGLKFMVYLQKENIIDESGMPKERFSAEFPKEGPSILRIQQVVRGDSAAYFCASSPGGHGNEKLFFGSGTQLSVL.

The chain couples TRBV19 to TRBJ1-2; maybe TRBD1 (5 bases). The V gene's germline CDR1 is LNHDA and CDR2 SQIVND (reference sequence). V was pared by 3 bases and J by 1 base, with 27 bases between. CDR3 size: 20 residues. The CDR3 nucleotides read TGTGCCAGTAGTATTTTTTTCATCGGGGGGTCGAAAGAGCGTAACTATGGCTACACCTTC. Translation: CASSIFFIGGSKERNYGYTF.

The chain has TRBV10-3 and TRBJ2-5, with 9 nucleotides matching TRBD2. The CDR3 sequence is 15 residues long. CDR1 and CDR2 (germline): ENHRY, SYGVKD. Unmatched junction bases numbered 10, after V lost 10 bases and J lost 1 base. CDR3 sequence (DNA): TGTGCCACGTCAGAGTTTAGCGGGGGCCAAGAGACCCAGTACTTC. It is translated as CATSEFSGGQETQYF.

In regard to this clone: One end of the junction does not line up with germline, which may come from a read error. The genes are TRBV9 and TRBJ1-5; D gene uncertain. Germline CDR1 is SGDLS and CDR2 is YYNGEE. The CDR3 sequence is 12 residues long. The CDR3 spells CDPLAPDQPQHF. CDR3 DNA sequence: TGCGACCCCCTTGCGCCCGATCAGCCCCAGCATTTT.

The genes are TRBV18 and TRBJ2-2; 9 bases match TRBD1. Germline-derived CDR1 and CDR2 are KGHSH and LQKENI. This CDR3 is built from 15 residues. The junction had 5 bases not matched to a gene; V was cut back by 4 bases and J by 5 bases. The CDR3 nucleotides are TGTGCCAGCTCACTCGGGACAGGGAGGACCGGGGAGCTGTTTTTT. It encodes CASSLGTGRTGELFF.

This chain uses TRBV7-2 with TRBJ1-4; D is unclear. CDR3 size: 14 residues. V shed 5 bases and J shed 8 bases, with 15 bases lying between them. Germline-derived CDR1 and CDR2 are SGHTA and FQGNSA. CDR3: CASSPGLVQEKLFF. The CDR3 region has the DNA TGTGCCAGCAGCCCCGGCTTAGTTCAGGAAAAACTGTTTTTT. Looking up the rest from reference TRBV7-2 and TRBJ1-4 gives the full variable domain: GAGVSQSPSNKVTEKGKDVELRCDPISGHTALYWYRQSLGQGLEFLIYFQGNSAPDKSGLPSDRFSAERTGGSVSTLTIQRTQQEDSAVYLCASSPGLVQEKLFFGSGTQLSVL.

The gene calls are TRBV5-1 and TRBJ2-6, with D hard to call. The ends were cut back, 4 bases at V and 2 bases at J, with 7 bases in the middle. The CDR3 totals 14 residues. Per the germline V gene, CDR1 is SGHRS and CDR2 is YFSETQ. The CDR3 nucleotides read TGCGCCAGCAGCCCGACACCTGGGGCCAACGTCCTGACTTTC. Translated, it gives CASSPTPGANVLTF.

J is TRBJ2-1 and V is TRBV19; D is undetermined. This CDR3 spans 12 amino acids. V was shortened by 5 bases and J by 6 bases, with 8 bases between the two germline ends. From germline, CDR1 is LNHDA and CDR2 SQIVND (reference sequence). CDR3 protein: CASSERSNEQFF. For the CDR3, the DNA is TGTGCCAGTAGTGAGCGTAGCAATGAGCAGTTCTTC.

V is TRBV12-3 or TRBV12-4 and J is TRBJ1-1; D might be TRBD1 (5 bases). V lost 7 bases to trimming and J lost 5 bases, with 14 bases between them. The CDR3 has 13 amino acids. CDR3 nucleotide sequence: TGTGCCAGCAAGCCGCCAGAGGGGACTGAAGCTTTCTTT. It codes for CASKPPEGTEAFF.

The chain carries TRBV4-3 and TRBJ2-5; 8 positions match TRBD2. The germline V gene encodes CDR1 LGHNA and CDR2 YSLEER. The CDR3 is made up of 15 amino acids. Trimming removed 0 bases from V and 5 bases from J; junction bases left unmatched: 5. In DNA form, the CDR3 reads TGCGCCAGCAGCCAAGATCGCGGGGGGTGGGAGACCCAGTACTTC. Protein: CASSQDRGGWETQYF.

This clone was counted between two and nine times. V gene TRBV19 combines with J gene TRBJ1-5; tentative D call: TRBD1 (6 bases). Trimming shortened V by 5 bases and J by 6 bases, and 14 bases separated the two germline ends. This CDR3 is 14 amino acids long. Germline values: CDR1 LNHDA, CDR2 SQIVND (reference sequence). Here the CDR3 reads CASSSQGRAQPQHF. The CDR3 DNA reads as TGTGCCAGTAGTTCACAGGGTCGAGCTCAGCCCCAGCATTTT.